Reported below is one T cell receptor (beta chain). Its target is not known. The data belong to a study of cytomegalovirus exposure and HLA in healthy donors. Study observations and caveats: The investigators catalogued 164 TCR beta chains as cytomegalovirus-associated. Most TCR sequences showed up rarely, but some public TCRs showed up in many donors.

CDR3 size: 16 residues. Germline values: CDR1 MNHEY, CDR2 SMNVEV (reference sequence). Trimming stripped 2 bases from V and 8 bases from J, with 19 bases between. TCRdb's table, derived via immunoSEQ multiplex PCR, lists solely in-frame clones and lacks some. The table lists around 300,000 clones, more than 75% of them singletons. The material sequenced was PBMCs. The TCR was taken from a woman aged 18-29 years in good health and CMV-seronegative. The chain recombines TRBV27 with TRBJ2-1; D ambiguous. This chain's CDR3 is CASSLVPTYGFDEQFF. The CDR3 DNA is TGTGCCAGCAGTTTAGTCCCGACGTACGGGTTCGATGAGCAGTTCTTC.